This record covers a single T cell receptor (beta chain). This entry belongs to a study of blood T cell repertoires in COVID-19. Across the study: T cells, B-cell-depleted T cells, or PBMCs supplied cDNA or gDNA.

In the study's own analysis: It was from reference gene primer amplification that nucleated cell counts were estimated. Sequenced by immunoSEQ multiplex PCR; TCRdb stores in-frame clones only, minus some. The D gene and trimming were derived from the DNA, and the V and J assignments and clone size from that table. Of under 85,000 clones listed, about 80% are singletons. Germline CDR1 and CDR2: SNHLY and FYNNEI. Trimming cost V 4 bases and J 4 bases, with 13 bases left between them. This CDR3 is built from 14 residues. Seattle researchers signed up patients amid active infection and tracked them longitudinally.

V is TRBV2 and J is TRBJ1-2; D may be TRBD1 (5 bases). The specimen was peripheral blood. The receptor comes from a man aged 25 to 40 with COVID-19, enrolled during active disease. The CDR3 DNA reads as TGTGCCAGCAGTGGGGAGGGACGGGTCTATGGCTACACCTTC. Protein: CASSGEGRVYGYTF.